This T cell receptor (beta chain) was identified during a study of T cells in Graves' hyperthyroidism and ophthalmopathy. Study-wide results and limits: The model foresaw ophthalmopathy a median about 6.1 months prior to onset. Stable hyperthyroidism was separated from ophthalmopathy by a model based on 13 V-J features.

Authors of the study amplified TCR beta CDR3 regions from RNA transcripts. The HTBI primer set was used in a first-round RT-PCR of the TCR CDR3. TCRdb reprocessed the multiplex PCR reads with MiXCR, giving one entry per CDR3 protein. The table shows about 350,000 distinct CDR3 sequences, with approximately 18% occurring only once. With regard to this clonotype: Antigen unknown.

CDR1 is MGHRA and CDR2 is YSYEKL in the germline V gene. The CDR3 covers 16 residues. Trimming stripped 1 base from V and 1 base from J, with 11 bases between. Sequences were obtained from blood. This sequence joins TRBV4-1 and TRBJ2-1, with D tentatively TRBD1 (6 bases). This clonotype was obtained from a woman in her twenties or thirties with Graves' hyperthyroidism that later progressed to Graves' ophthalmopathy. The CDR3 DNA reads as TGCGCCAGCAGCCAAGGAAACAGGGTTTCCTACAATGAGCAGTTCTTC. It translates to CASSQGNRVSYNEQFF.